This T cell receptor (beta chain) was sequenced during a study of graft-versus-host responses after intestinal transplantation. As for the study in general: Each of the recipients got a multivisceral, liver-intestinal, or isolated intestinal transplant. Study-wide results and limits: Recipient bone marrow held GvH clones, some seen earlier in ileum or blood.

Trimming at V came to 5 bases and at J to 0 bases, leaving 14 bases not matched to a gene. The CDR3 spans 18 residues. Germline CDR1 reads MNHEY; CDR2 reads SMNVEV (reference sequence). On this clone itself: The antigen is undetermined.

The assay was immunoSEQ multiplex PCR, and TCRdb's table has in-frame clones only and misses some. Among under 85,000 clones listed, about 94% were seen once. This receptor was obtained from a human donor who received an intestinal transplant. The chain couples TRBV27 to TRBJ2-3; 7 nucleotides line up with TRBD1. Sequenced here: unstimulated CD8+ T cells sorted from spleen or lymph node cells, sampled before intestinal transplant. CDR3 nucleotides: TGTGCCAGCAGTCCGTTGCCTTGGGACAGCCAAAGCACAGATACGCAGTATTTT. It encodes CASSPLPWDSQSTDTQYF.